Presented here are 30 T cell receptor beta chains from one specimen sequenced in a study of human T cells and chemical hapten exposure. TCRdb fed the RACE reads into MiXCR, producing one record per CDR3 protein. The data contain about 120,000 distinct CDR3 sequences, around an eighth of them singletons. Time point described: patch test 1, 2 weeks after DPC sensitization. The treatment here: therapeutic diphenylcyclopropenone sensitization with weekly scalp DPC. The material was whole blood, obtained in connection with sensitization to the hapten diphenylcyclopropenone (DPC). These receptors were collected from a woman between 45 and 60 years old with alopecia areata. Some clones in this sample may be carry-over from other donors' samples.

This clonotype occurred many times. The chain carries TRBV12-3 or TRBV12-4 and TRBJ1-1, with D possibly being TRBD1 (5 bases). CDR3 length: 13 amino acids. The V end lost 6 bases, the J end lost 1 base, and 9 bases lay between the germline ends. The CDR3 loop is CASREQENTEAFF. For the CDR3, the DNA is TGTGCCAGCAGAGAACAGGAGAACACTGAAGCTTTCTTT.

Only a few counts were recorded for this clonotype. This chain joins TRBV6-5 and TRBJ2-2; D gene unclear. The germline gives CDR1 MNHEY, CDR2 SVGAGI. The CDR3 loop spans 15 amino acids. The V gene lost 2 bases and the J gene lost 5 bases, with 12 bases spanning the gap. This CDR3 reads CASSYPGSRTGELFF. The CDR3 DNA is TGTGCCAGCAGTTACCCCGGATCAAGGACCGGGGAGCTGTTTTTT.

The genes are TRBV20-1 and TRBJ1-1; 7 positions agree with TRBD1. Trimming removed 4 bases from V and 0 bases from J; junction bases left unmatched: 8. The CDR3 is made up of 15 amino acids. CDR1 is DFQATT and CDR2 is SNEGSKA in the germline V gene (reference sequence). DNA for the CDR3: TGCAGTGCTAAAAGGGGGCGGTACATGAACACTGAAGCTTTCTTT. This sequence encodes CSAKRGRYMNTEAFF.

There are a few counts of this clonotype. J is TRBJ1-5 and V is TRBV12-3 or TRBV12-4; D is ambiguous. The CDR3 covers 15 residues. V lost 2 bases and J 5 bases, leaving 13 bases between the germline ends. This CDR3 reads CASSLNEGVYQPQHF. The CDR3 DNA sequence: TGTGCCAGCAGTTTAAATGAGGGAGTGTATCAGCCCCAGCATTTT.

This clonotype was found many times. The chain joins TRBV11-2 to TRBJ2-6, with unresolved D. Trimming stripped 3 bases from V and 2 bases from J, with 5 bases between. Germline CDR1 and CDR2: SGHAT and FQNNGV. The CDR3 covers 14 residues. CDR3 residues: CASSFTAGANVLTF. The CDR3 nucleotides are TGTGCCAGCAGCTTTACAGCTGGGGCCAACGTCCTGACTTTC.

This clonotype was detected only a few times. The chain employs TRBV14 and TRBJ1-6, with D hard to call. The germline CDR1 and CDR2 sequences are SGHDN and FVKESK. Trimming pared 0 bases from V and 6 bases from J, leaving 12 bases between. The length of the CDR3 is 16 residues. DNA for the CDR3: TGTGCCAGCAGCCAAGAATGGGGAGTGGGTAATTCACCCCTCCACTTT. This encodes CASSQEWGVGNSPLHF.

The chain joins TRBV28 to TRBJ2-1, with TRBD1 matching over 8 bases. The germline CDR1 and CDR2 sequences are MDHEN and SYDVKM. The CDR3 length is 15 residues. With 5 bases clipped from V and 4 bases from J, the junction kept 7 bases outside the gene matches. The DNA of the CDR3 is TGTGCCAGCAGTCACGGACAGGGTCTATACAATGAGCAGTTCTTC. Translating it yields CASSHGQGLYNEQFF.

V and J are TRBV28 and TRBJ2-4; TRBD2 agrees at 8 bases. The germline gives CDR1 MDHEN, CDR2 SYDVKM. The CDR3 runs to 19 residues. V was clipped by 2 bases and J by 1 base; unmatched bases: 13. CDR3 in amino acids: CASSLKRGFENPAKNIQYF. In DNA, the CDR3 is TGTGCCAGCAGTTTAAAGCGGGGGTTCGAGAATCCGGCCAAAAACATTCAGTACTTC.

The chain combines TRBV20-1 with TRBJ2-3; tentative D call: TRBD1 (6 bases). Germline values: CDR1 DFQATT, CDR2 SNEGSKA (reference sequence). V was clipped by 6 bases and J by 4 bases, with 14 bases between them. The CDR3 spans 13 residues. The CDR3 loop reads CSAGGSVPDTQYF. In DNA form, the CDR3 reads TGCAGTGCAGGGGGAAGCGTCCCAGATACGCAGTATTTT.

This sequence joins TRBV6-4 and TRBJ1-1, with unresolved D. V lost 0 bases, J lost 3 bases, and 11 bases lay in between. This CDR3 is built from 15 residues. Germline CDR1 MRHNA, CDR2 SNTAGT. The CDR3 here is CASSDSWQYHTEAFF. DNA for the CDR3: TGTGCCAGCAGTGACTCTTGGCAGTATCACACTGAAGCTTTCTTT.

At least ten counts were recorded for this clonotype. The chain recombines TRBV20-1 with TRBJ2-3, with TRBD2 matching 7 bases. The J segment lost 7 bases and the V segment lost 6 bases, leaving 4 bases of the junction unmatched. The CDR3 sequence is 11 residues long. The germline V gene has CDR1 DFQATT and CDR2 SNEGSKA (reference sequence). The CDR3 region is CSAAGDYTQYF. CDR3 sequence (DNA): TGCAGTGCGGCGGGGGACTATACGCAGTATTTT.

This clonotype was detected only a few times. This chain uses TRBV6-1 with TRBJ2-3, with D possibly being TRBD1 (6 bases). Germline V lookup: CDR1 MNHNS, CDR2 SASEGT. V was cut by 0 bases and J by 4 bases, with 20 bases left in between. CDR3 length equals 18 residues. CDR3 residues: CASSEAWGMTGIPDTQYF. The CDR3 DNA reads TGTGCCAGCAGTGAAGCGTGGGGAATGACAGGTATCCCAGATACGCAGTATTTT.

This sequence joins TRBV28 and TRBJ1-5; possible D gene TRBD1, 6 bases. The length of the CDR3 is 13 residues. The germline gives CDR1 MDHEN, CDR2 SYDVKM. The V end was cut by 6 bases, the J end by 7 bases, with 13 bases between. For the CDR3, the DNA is TGTGCCAGCAGCCCCACAGGGTACCAGCCCCAGCATTTT. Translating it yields CASSPTGYQPQHF.

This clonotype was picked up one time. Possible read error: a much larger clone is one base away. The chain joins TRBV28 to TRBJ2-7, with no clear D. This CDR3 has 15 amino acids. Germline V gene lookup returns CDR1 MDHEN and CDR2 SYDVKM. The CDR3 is CASRSTGPSLYEKYF. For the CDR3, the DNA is TGTGCCAGCAGATCGACCGGGCCCTCCCTCTACGAGAAGTACTTC.

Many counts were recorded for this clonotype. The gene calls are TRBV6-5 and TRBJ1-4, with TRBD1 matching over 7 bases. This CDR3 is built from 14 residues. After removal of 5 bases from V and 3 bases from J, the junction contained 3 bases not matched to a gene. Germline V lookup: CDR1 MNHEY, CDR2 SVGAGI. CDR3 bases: TGTGCCAGCAGTAGGACAGGACCTAATGAAAAACTGTTTTTT. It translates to CASSRTGPNEKLFF.

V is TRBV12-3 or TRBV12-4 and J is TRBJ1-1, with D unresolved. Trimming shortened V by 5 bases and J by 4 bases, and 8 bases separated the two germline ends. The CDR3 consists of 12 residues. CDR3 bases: TGTGCCAGCAGTGCCACCCCCACTGAAGCTTTCTTT. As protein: CASSATPTEAFF.

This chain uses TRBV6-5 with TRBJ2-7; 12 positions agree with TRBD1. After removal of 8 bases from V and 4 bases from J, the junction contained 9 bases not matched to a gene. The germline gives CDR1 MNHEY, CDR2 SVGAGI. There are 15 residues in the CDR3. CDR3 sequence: CASDGTGGRGYEQYF. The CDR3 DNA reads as TGTGCCAGCGACGGGACAGGGGGCCGAGGGTACGAGCAGTACTTC.

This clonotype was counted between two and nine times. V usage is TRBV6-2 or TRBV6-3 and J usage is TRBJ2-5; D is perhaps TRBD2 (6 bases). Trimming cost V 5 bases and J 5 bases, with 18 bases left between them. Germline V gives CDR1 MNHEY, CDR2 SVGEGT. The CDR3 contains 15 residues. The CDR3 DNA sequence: TGTGCCAGCAGTCAGACCGGGACTGAAGGGGAGACCCAGTACTTC. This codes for CASSQTGTEGETQYF.

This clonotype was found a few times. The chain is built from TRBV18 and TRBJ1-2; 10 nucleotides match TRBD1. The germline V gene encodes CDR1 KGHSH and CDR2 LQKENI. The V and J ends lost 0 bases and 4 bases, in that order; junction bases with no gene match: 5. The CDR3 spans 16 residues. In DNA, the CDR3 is TGTGCCAGCTCACCACCAGGGACAGGGGTGCTCTATGGCTACACCTTC. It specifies CASSPPGTGVLYGYTF.

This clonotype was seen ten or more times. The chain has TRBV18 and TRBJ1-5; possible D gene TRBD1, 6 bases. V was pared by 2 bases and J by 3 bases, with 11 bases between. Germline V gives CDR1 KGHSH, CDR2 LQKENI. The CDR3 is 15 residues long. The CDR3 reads CASSPGQGFNQPQHF. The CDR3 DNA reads TGTGCCAGCTCACCAGGGCAGGGGTTCAATCAGCCCCAGCATTTT. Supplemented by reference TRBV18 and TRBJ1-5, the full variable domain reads NAGVMQNPRHLVRRRGQEARLRCSPMKGHSHVYWYRQLPEEGLKFMVYLQKENIIDESGMPKERFSAEFPKEGPSILRIQQVVRGDSAAYFCASSPGQGFNQPQHFGDGTRLSIL.

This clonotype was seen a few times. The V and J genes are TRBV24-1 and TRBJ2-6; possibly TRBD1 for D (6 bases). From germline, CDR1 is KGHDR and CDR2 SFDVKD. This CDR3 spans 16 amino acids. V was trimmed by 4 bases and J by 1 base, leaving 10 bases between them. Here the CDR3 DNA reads TGTGCCACCAGTGAGAACAGGGATTCTGGGGCCAACGTCCTGACTTTC. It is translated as CATSENRDSGANVLTF.

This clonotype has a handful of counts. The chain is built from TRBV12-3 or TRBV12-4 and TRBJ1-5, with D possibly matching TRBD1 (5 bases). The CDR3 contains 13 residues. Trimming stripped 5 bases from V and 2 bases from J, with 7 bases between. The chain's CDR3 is CASSPTGNQPQHF. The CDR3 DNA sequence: TGTGCCAGCAGTCCGACAGGCAATCAGCCCCAGCATTTT.

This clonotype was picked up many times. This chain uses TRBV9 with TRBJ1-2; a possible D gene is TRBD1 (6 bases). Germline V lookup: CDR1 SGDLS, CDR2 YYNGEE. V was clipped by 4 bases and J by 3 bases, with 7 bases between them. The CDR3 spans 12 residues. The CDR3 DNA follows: TGTGCCAGCAGCCCAGGGGACTATGGCTACACCTTC. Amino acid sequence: CASSPGDYGYTF.

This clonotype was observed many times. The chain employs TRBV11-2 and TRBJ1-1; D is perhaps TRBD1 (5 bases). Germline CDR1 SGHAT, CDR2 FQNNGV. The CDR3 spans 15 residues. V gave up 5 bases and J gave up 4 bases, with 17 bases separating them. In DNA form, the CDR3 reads TGTGCCAGCAGCCCGACCGGGACGATCGGCACTGAAGCTTTCTTT. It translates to CASSPTGTIGTEAFF. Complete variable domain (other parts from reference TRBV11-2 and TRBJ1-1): EAGVAQSPRYKIIEKRQSVAFWCNPISGHATLYWYQQILGQGPKLLIQFQNNGVVDDSQLPKDRFSAERLKGVDSTLKIQPAKLEDSAVYLCASSPTGTIGTEAFFGQGTRLTVV.

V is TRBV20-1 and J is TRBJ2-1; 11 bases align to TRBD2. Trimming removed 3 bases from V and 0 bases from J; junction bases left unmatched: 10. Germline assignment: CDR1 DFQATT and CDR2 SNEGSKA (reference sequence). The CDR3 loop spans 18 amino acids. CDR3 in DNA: TGCAGTGCTAGGCCCTCTGGGACTAGCGGAGTCTCCTACAATGAGCAGTTCTTC. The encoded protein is CSARPSGTSGVSYNEQFF.

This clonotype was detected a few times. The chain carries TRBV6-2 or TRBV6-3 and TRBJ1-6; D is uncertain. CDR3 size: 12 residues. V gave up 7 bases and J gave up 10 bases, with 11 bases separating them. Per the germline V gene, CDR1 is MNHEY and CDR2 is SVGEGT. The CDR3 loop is CASTKERSPLHF. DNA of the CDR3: TGTGCCAGCACCAAAGAGAGATCACCCCTCCACTTT.

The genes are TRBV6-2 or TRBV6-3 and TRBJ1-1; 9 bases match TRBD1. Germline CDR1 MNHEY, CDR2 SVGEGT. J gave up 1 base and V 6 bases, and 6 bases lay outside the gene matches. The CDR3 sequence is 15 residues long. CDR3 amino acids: CASSHRDRANTEAFF. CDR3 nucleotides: TGTGCCAGCAGCCACCGGGACAGGGCGAACACTGAAGCTTTCTTT.

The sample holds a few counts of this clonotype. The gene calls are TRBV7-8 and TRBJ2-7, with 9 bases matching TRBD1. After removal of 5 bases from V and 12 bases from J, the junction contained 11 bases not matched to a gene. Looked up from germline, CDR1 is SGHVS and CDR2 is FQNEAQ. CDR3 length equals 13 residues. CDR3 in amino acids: CASSKRTGARRYF. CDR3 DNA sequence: TGTGCCAGCAGCAAAAGGACAGGGGCGAGGAGGTACTTC.

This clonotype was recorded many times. CDR3 sequence: CASSPNPARGSPLHF. As DNA, the CDR3 is TGTGCCAGCTCACCAAACCCCGCTAGGGGTTCACCCCTCCACTTT. The V call is TRBV18, the J call TRBJ1-6; D perhaps matches TRBD1 (5 bases). V was shortened by 2 bases and J by 9 bases, with 14 bases between the two germline ends. The V gene's germline CDR1 is KGHSH and CDR2 LQKENI. The CDR3 contains 15 residues.

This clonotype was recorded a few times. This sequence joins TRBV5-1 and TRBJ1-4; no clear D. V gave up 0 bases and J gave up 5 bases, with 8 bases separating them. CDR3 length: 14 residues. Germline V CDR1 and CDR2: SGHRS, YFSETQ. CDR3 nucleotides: TGCGCCAGCAGCTTGGGCCCGGGGAATGAAAAACTGTTTTTT. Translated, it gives CASSLGPGNEKLFF.